These T cell receptor beta chains were read from a single sample in a study of T cell responses to AZD1222 COVID-19 vaccine. Assay used: immunoSEQ multiplex PCR; TCRdb lists only in-frame clones, some missing. The sample yields tens of thousands of clones, about three quarters seen once. Sequenced material: peripheral blood, taken on day 0 of AZD1222 vaccination. The receptors stem from an adult in good health. Both conserved end residues are trimmed from each CDR3. D genes are given only for firm matches.

TRBV18	TRBJ1-5	TRBD1	ASSPYRDSTLNTSNQPQH
TRBV6-2/TRBV6-3	TRBJ2-7	.	ASSPSGGRLFYEQY
TRBV2	TRBJ2-7	.	ASSRGIYEQY
TRBV7-9	TRBJ1-1	.	ASSASGNTEAF
TRBV4-1	TRBJ2-1	.	ASSENAGSSYNEQF
TRBV3-1/TRBV3-2	TRBJ1-1	.	ASSPVTANTEAF
TRBV24-1	TRBJ2-5	TRBD1	ATSDSGQGQETQY
TRBV6-5	TRBJ1-2	.	ASRDPGFYGYT
TRBV19	TRBJ1-5	.	ASSMGVNSNQPQH
TRBV28	TRBJ2-7	TRBD1	ASTSGTGQVYEQY
TRBV7-8	TRBJ2-7	.	ASSSYYEQY
TRBV28	TRBJ1-1	TRBD1	ASYHPLGTADRKGKNTEAF
TRBV5-1	TRBJ1-2	.	ASRPDRHFSYGYT
TRBV5-1	TRBJ2-1	TRBD2	ASSLGLAGTSSYNEQF
TRBV5-4	TRBJ2-2	.	ASSNGQPITGELF
TRBV28	TRBJ1-1	.	ASSPPGRTEAF
TRBV28	TRBJ2-5	TRBD2	ASRTGEGWRQTQY
TRBV5-1	TRBJ2-1	.	ASSPLTDNEQF
TRBV11-2	TRBJ1-4	TRBD1	ASSLGAGGEKLF
TRBV7-3	TRBJ1-1	.	ASSLVAIENTEAF
TRBV7-9	TRBJ1-2	.	ASSPMSVNYGYT
TRBV6-2/TRBV6-3	TRBJ1-4	.	ASSYSRGRLTNEKLF
TRBV4-3	TRBJ2-1	.	ASSQDSLGLTAYNEQF
TRBV5-1	TRBJ1-2	TRBD1	ASSLDGQGYGYT
TRBV28	TRBJ1-2	TRBD1	ASSGQVNYGYT
TRBV28	TRBJ1-6	.	ASSLSPPYRSSYNSPLH
TRBV5-4	TRBJ1-1	.	ASSYMGGFNTEAF
TRBV4-1	TRBJ1-2	.	ASSQDDNYNYGYT
TRBV7-3	TRBJ2-5	TRBD2	ASSPERGGRQETQY
TRBV19	TRBJ1-2	.	ASSTHGGESAGYT
TRBV5-5	TRBJ2-7	.	ASSLQNYEQY
TRBV30	TRBJ2-3	.	AWRDGSTDTQY
TRBV30	TRBJ1-4	.	AWSRREIGELF
TRBV5-1	TRBJ1-2	.	ASSFGGGDGYT
TRBV3-1/TRBV3-2	TRBJ2-5	.	ASSPLTLDSIQETQY
TRBV5-6	TRBJ1-2	TRBD1	ASSSSPGTDR
TRBV7-6	TRBJ2-3	.	ASSLVGRSTDTQY
TRBV30	TRBJ2-1	.	AWSVGNSYNEQF
TRBV19	TRBJ2-3	TRBD1	ASSPWTGRTDTQY
TRBV19	TRBJ1-3	.	ASSSRSDTIY
TRBV5-1	TRBJ1-1	TRBD1	ASQGQTLNTEAF
TRBV5-6	TRBJ1-6	.	ASSFGTLGSPLH
TRBV9	TRBJ2-7	TRBD2	ASSAHSGGHKISYEQY
TRBV4-1	TRBJ2-1	TRBD2	ASSQESGGFSKIQF
TRBV7-2	TRBJ1-5	TRBD1	ASSSRQGIQPQH
TRBV28	TRBJ2-4	.	ASSFNSARTLAKNIQY
TRBV5-4	TRBJ2-1	.	ASSLDRNNEQF
TRBV5-1	TRBJ2-7	.	ASSLLAGGYPSYEQY
TRBV12-5	TRBJ2-3	.	ASGPNAGPPSDTQY
TRBV19	TRBJ2-3	.	ASTILGMGTQY